Included here is one T cell receptor beta chain sequence, with context. Its antigen target is currently unknown. Base quality data are lacking; no much larger clone is found one base away. Taken from the germline V gene, the CDR1 and CDR2 loops are SGHRS and YFSETQ. Reading from cysteine to phenylalanine, the CDR3 counts 14 amino acids. The retained sequence is limited to the CDR3, 42 bases, with the frame set at the first base. Trimming takes 2 bases from V and 0 bases from J, and the germline ends sit 6 bases apart. TCRbeta CDR3 regions were amplified from genomic DNA by means of the immunoSEQ Assay, a bias-controlled multiplex PCR. Under the source paper's analysis protocol: The number of nucleated cells in each sample was estimated from the amplification of reference gene primers within the assay. To quantify the absolute abundance of each unique TCRbeta CDR3 rearrangement, sequence reads were collapsed and filtered. For each sample, productive Simpson clonality was calculated as the square root of Simpson's diversity index across productive rearrangements. The table was pulled from immuneACCESS by TCRdb, which kept in-frame rearrangements only. Such tables lose some clones; where checked, under half of the loss comes from unresolved V genes, and the rest has no known cause. The V and J calls and the clone size are those of that table, but D and trimming were determined from the DNA. This sample lists hundreds of thousands of clones; 90% were detected once. The ten biggest clones cover roughly 2.6% of the sample.

These data come from a study of blood T cell repertoires in COVID-19 (dated by TCRdb to about 2020). The study in broad terms: The collaborator samples originated in the United States, Italy and Spain and spanned the acute and convalescent phases of COVID-19. The prospective study material was composed of cDNA or gDNA derived from T cells, B-cell-depleted T cells, or PBMCs. The dataset comprised deeply sampled blood TCRbeta repertoires from subjects exposed to, actively infected with, or recovered from COVID-19. The repertoires were released in a freely available public database meant as a resource for research on the immune response to SARS-CoV-2. Samples came from the ongoing ImmuneRACE study (first 160 participants) plus 1,254 subjects from 6 global collaborators. The sample metadata nearly always contained a de-identified subject ID, COVID-19 status, age in years and sex. Where available, HLA class I and class II types were taken from metadata supplied by the sample provider and were not determined by assay-based typing. Overall study results and their limits: The quantity of clinical and demographic metadata differed by source and by participant and was supplied without curation.

Enrolling through a virtual design, the prospective study's participants ranged in age from roughly 18 to 89 years and lived across roughly 23 United States geographic areas. In the prospective study, participants were assigned to cohorts based on the clinical history participants reported in a screening survey and a study questionnaire. For ImmuneRACE Cohort 3, a participant was defined as recovered based on two consecutive negative NP/OP PCR tests, clearance by a healthcare professional, or resolution of symptoms. In the prospective study, mobile phlebotomists collected whole blood, serum and a nasopharyngeal or oropharyngeal swab from each participant. Participants in the prospective study had the option to provide additional blood draws and questionnaires over a roughly 2-month period. Blood samples from the prospective study were shipped frozen or at room temperature prior to DNA extraction.

Recombination joined TRBV5-1 with TRBJ1-3, with no confidently assigned D gene. The sample comprised PBMCs or T cells enriched from blood (not recorded which). The receptor was derived from a man aged 55 to 70 who had recovered from COVID-19. The nucleotides are TGCGCCAGCAGCTTTTTTAGCTCTGGAAACACCATATATTTT. The resulting protein is CASSFFSSGNTIYF.